A single sample is the source of the 15 T cell receptor beta chains below, sequenced in a study of T cells in localized non-small cell lung cancer (dated by TCRdb to the early 2020s). The receptor library was made with the immunoSEQ multiplex PCR assay. Here the immuneACCESS table is served through TCRdb, limited to in-frame sequences with V and J called. Missing clones are a known gap in these copies; in checked studies unresolved V genes cover under half, and the rest lacks a known reason. In all, the sample holds 2,500 to 3,000 clones, and approximately 25% of those were seen once. Around 9.6% of the sample belongs to the ten largest clones. The sample was normal lung tissue next to the tumor, taken before any cancer treatment. These receptors were obtained from a man between 40 and 70 years old with stage II lung adenocarcinoma.

The chain links TRBV14 to TRBJ2-3, with 8 bases aligning to TRBD1. The CDR3 covers 13 residues. CDR1 is SGHDN, CDR2 FVKESK, per germline. Trimming at V came to 1 base and at J to 8 bases, leaving 2 bases not matched to a gene. CDR3 loop: CASSQGTGSTQYF. CDR3 in DNA: TGTGCCAGCAGCCAAGGGACAGGGTCTACGCAGTATTTT.

The chain combines TRBV29-1 with TRBJ1-2, with D possibly matching TRBD1 (5 bases). CDR3 size: 13 residues. Trimming stripped 6 bases from V and 2 bases from J, with 13 bases between. The germline V gene encodes CDR1 SQVTM and CDR2 ANQGSEA. The CDR3 region has the DNA TGCAGCGTCGACCGGGGGACCAACTATGGCTACACCTTC. Residues: CSVDRGTNYGYTF.

This clone showed up just a few times. This rearrangement joins TRBV30 to TRBJ2-7, with D perhaps TRBD2 (6 bases). V was clipped by 0 bases and J by 2 bases, with 11 bases between them. The CDR3 loop spans 14 amino acids. Germline V gene sequence: CDR1 GTSNPN, CDR2 SVGIG (reference sequence). The CDR3 DNA reads TGTGCCTGGAGTGTAGGCCTAGCGACCTACGAGCAGTACGTC. As protein: CAWSVGLATYEQYV.

This clone was picked up a small number of times. J is TRBJ2-1 and V is TRBV19; D ambiguous. The CDR3 sequence is 13 residues long. Germline CDR1 is LNHDA and CDR2 is SQIVND (reference sequence). The ends were cut back, 7 bases at V and 6 bases at J, with 13 bases in the middle. CDR3 sequence reads: CASTQNPGNEQFF. The DNA of the CDR3 is TGTGCCAGTACTCAAAACCCCGGCAATGAGCAGTTCTTC.

This clone was observed a few times. The chain carries TRBV9 and TRBJ2-1; D is unresolved. With 5 bases removed from V and 5 bases from J, the gap between germline ends came to 14 bases. The CDR3 extends over 14 amino acids. Germline V lookup: CDR1 SGDLS, CDR2 YYNGEE. This CDR3 is CASRLIGSNNEQFF. The CDR3 DNA sequence: TGTGCCAGCAGGTTAATAGGCAGTAACAATGAGCAGTTCTTC.

This clone is medium-sized in the sample. The J gene is TRBJ2-1, the V gene TRBV11-3; 12 bases map to TRBD2. Per the germline V gene, CDR1 is SGHNT and CDR2 is YENEEA. This CDR3 spans 14 amino acids. Trimming removed 6 bases from V and 6 bases from J; junction bases left unmatched: 3. The CDR3 sequence: CASSRTSGANEQFF. Written as DNA, the CDR3 is TGTGCCAGCAGTCGGACTAGCGGGGCCAATGAGCAGTTCTTC.

The chain recombines TRBV18 with TRBJ2-7, with 8 bases matching TRBD1. The germline gives CDR1 KGHSH, CDR2 LQKENI. V dropped 4 bases and J dropped 8; count of bases not matched to a gene: 7. The length of the CDR3 is 13 residues. The CDR3 reads CASSRDQGAQQYV. The CDR3 region has the DNA TGTGCCAGCTCACGCGACCAGGGGGCGCAGCAGTACGTC.

This rearrangement joins TRBV5-1 to TRBJ2-3; 11 bases line up with TRBD2. In germline, CDR1 is SGHRS, CDR2 YFSETQ. CDR3 length equals 18 residues. The V and J ends lost 3 bases and 6 bases, in that order; junction bases with no gene match: 15. CDR3 sequence: CASSSGLHSGGAGDTQYF. In DNA, the CDR3 is TGCGCCAGCAGCTCCGGATTACATAGCGGGGGGGCAGGTGATACGCAGTATTTT.

This clone has more than one count but fewer than ten. The chain has TRBV11-3 and TRBJ2-3, with TRBD2 matching over 7 bases. Germline V gives CDR1 SGHNT, CDR2 YENEEA. The CDR3 length is 16 residues. V trimming: 3 bases; J trimming: 1 base; junction bases outside the gene matches: 7. The CDR3 DNA is TGTGCCAGCAGCTTGTCCAGCGGGGCGGGCACAGATACGCAGTATTTT. The encoded protein is CASSLSSGAGTDTQYF.

The rearrangement links TRBV18 to TRBJ2-5; D might be TRBD1 (6 bases). The V end lost 2 bases, the J end lost 1 base, and 8 bases lay between the germline ends. The CDR3 length is 14 residues. The germline V gene encodes CDR1 KGHSH and CDR2 LQKENI. CDR3 in DNA: TGTGCCAGCTCACCAAGGGACATCCAAGAGACCCAGTACTTC. Its protein is CASSPRDIQETQYF.

The chain is built from TRBV5-1 and TRBJ1-1; 8 bases are a match to TRBD1. Germline CDR1 reads SGHRS; CDR2 reads YFSETQ. The CDR3 is 15 residues long. V shed 7 bases and J 2 bases; nucleotides not matched to a gene: 10. The CDR3 spells CASETGASANTEAFF. Here the CDR3 DNA reads TGCGCCAGCGAGACAGGGGCCAGCGCAAACACTGAAGCTTTCTTT.

The rearrangement joins TRBV10-1 to TRBJ1-1; D gene unclear. The CDR3 totals 14 residues. The ends were cut back, 0 bases at V and 4 bases at J, with 9 bases in the middle. CDR1 is WNHNN and CDR2 is SYGVQD in the germline V gene (reference sequence). CDR3 protein: CASSESTQVTEAFF. For the CDR3, the DNA is TGCGCCAGCAGTGAGTCGACTCAGGTCACTGAAGCTTTCTTT.

The V call is TRBV6-8, the J call TRBJ1-1; no firm D call. This CDR3 has 14 amino acids. The germline gives CDR1 MNHGY, CDR2 SAAAGT. Trimming shortened V by 3 bases and J by 4 bases, and 12 bases separated the two germline ends. CDR3 sequence (DNA): TGTGCCAGCAGTTATGGAGATTATTTCACTGAAGCTTTCTTT. Amino acid sequence: CASSYGDYFTEAFF.

This chain uses TRBV9 with TRBJ1-5; D ambiguous. The V gene lost 5 bases and the J gene lost 2 bases, with 11 bases spanning the gap. Germline assignment: CDR1 SGDLS and CDR2 YYNGEE. CDR3 length: 14 amino acids. The CDR3 here is CASSLYEGNQPQHF. In DNA form, the CDR3 reads TGTGCCAGCAGTCTTTACGAGGGCAATCAGCCCCAGCATTTT. The full variable domain, in which reference TRBV9 and TRBJ1-5 provide the parts outside the CDR3, is DSGVTQTPKHLITATGQRVTLRCSPRSGDLSVYWYQQSLDQGLQFLIQYYNGEERAKGNILERFSAQQFPDLHSELNLSSLELGDSALYFCASSLYEGNQPQHFGDGTRLSIL.

This clone was detected only a few times. The chain is built from TRBV6-1 and TRBJ2-5; D is uncertain. Trimming left V 1 base short and J 5 bases short, with 14 bases between. CDR3 length: 15 residues. Germline V gene data show CDR1 as MNHNS and CDR2 as SASEGT. The CDR3, as DNA: TGTGCCAGCAGTGAAGTTCTAGGACCCCGGGAGACCCAGTACTTC. Protein: CASSEVLGPRETQYF.